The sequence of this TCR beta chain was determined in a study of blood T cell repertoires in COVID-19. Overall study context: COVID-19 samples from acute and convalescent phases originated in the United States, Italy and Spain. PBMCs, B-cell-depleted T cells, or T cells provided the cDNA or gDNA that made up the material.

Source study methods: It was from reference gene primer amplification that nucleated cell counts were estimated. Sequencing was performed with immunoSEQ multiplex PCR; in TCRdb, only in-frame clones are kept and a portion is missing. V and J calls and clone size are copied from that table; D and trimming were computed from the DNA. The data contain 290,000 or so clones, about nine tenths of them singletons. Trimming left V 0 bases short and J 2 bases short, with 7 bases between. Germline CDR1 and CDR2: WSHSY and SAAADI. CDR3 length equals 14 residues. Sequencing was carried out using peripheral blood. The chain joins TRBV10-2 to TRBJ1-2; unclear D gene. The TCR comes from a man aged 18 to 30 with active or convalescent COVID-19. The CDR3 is CASSESNGNYGYTF. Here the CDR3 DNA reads TGCGCCAGCAGTGAGTCGAACGGGAACTATGGCTACACCTTC.